These 21 T cell receptor beta chains originate from one sample sequenced in a study of tumor-infiltrating lymphocytes in oesophageal squamous cell carcinoma. In TCRdb, the PCR reads were re-called with MiXCR into one record per CDR3 protein. This sample carries around 12,000 distinct CDR3 sequences, about 50% of them seen once, and the ten largest clones take more than 20%. The sequenced sample consisted of esophageal tumor tissue. These receptors were taken from a male donor with esophageal squamous cell carcinoma.

The sample holds a few counts of this clonotype. The chain couples TRBV6-1 to TRBJ2-7; no definite D call. Trimming left V 7 bases short and J 0 bases short, with 13 bases between. Germline CDR1 is MNHNS and CDR2 is SASEGT. The CDR3 has 14 amino acids. The CDR3 protein is CASNTESSSYEQYF. The CDR3 nucleotides read TGTGCCAGCAACACGGAATCAAGCTCCTACGAGCAGTACTTC.

The chain combines TRBV11-2 with TRBJ1-1; no firm D call. Germline V gene lookup returns CDR1 SGHAT and CDR2 FQNNGV. This CDR3 is 16 amino acids long. The V end lost 0 bases, the J end lost 1 base, and 12 bases lay between the germline ends. In nucleotides, the CDR3 is TGTGCCAGCAGCTTAGAGAGTTACAGACGGAACACTGAAGCTTTCTTT. It specifies CASSLESYRRNTEAFF. The full variable domain, its missing parts supplied by reference TRBV11-2 and TRBJ1-1, is EAGVAQSPRYKIIEKRQSVAFWCNPISGHATLYWYQQILGQGPKLLIQFQNNGVVDDSQLPKDRFSAERLKGVDSTLKIQPAKLEDSAVYLCASSLESYRRNTEAFFGQGTRLTVV.

In this sample, this clonotype turned up once. J is TRBJ1-1 and V is TRBV19, with D unresolved. The V end was cut by 7 bases, the J end by 2 bases, with 17 bases between. Germline V gene sequence: CDR1 LNHDA, CDR2 SQIVND (reference sequence). This CDR3 spans 15 amino acids. Here the CDR3 DNA reads TGTGCCAGTACCACGACCCGTAGAGCAAACACTGAAGCTTTCTTT. Protein: CASTTTRRANTEAFF.

The CDR3 loop reads CASSLDGTRRAVEQFF. CDR3 DNA sequence: TGTGCCAGCAGCTTAGACGGGACTAGGAGGGCTGTTGAGCAGTTCTTC. This chain uses TRBV7-2 with TRBJ2-6, with 8 positions matching TRBD2. The J call is in doubt because the DNA end fits TRBJ2-1 better. CDR1 SGHTA and CDR2 FQGNSA come from the germline V gene. This CDR3 is built from 16 residues.

The chain employs TRBV6-6 and TRBJ2-1; D is unresolved. The DNA end lines up better with TRBJ2-5; the J call may be wrong. There are 14 residues in the CDR3. Per germline, CDR1 MNHNY and CDR2 SVGAGI (reference sequence). CDR3 in amino acids: CASSHLRVVGTQYF. For the CDR3, the DNA is TGTGCCAGCAGTCACCTTAGGGTAGTCGGGACCCAGTACTTC.

V is TRBV6-1 and J is TRBJ1-6; TRBD1 agrees at 8 bases. Germline V gives CDR1 MNHNS, CDR2 SASEGT. Trimming removed 9 bases from V and 5 bases from J; junction bases left unmatched: 9. The CDR3 spans 15 residues. The CDR3 bases are TGTGCCAGTGAGGCCCAGGGGGCGAATAATTCACCCCTCCACTTT. This encodes CASEAQGANNSPLHF.

This clonotype was seen only a few times. The J gene is TRBJ2-1, the V gene TRBV6-5, with TRBD2 as a possible D gene (6 bases). The J call is uncertain, as TRBJ2-5 better fits the DNA end. The V gene's germline CDR1 is MNHEY and CDR2 SVGAGI. The CDR3 covers 13 residues. The CDR3 coding sequence is TGTGCCAGCAGTTACGCGGGATCGGAGACCCAGTACTTC. Amino acids: CASSYAGSETQYF.

This rearrangement joins TRBV29-1 to TRBJ1-1; 10 nucleotides agree with TRBD2. Near its end, the DNA agrees better with TRBJ2-1, so the J call may be wrong. In germline, CDR1 is SQVTM, CDR2 ANQGSEA. This CDR3 has 13 amino acids. The CDR3 bases are TGCAGCGTCCAGAGCGGGAGGGGGGATGAGCAGTTCTTC. It translates to CSVQSGRGDEQFF.

The chain is built from TRBV7-8 and TRBJ2-7; 9 nucleotides match TRBD2. V was clipped by 5 bases and J by 7 bases; unmatched bases: 12. Germline V gene data show CDR1 as SGHVS and CDR2 as FQNEAQ. CDR3 size: 15 residues. This CDR3 is CASSQLAGSYNEQYF. The CDR3 DNA sequence: TGTGCCAGCAGCCAGCTAGCGGGATCCTACAATGAGCAGTACTTC.

This clonotype is medium-sized by share. This may be a read error, as it is one base from a much larger clone. V and J are TRBV11-3 and TRBJ2-1; a possible D gene is TRBD2 (6 bases). The J call may be in error: the DNA end matches TRBJ2-7 better. CDR1 SGHNT and CDR2 YENEEA come from the germline V gene. The CDR3 is 15 amino acids. CDR3 region: CASSRLGSSYNEQYF. The DNA of the CDR3 is TGTGCCAGCAGCCGACTAGGGAGCTCCTACAATGAGCAGTACTTC.

This rearrangement joins TRBV12-5 to TRBJ2-5; 10 bases are a match to TRBD2. The J call is in doubt because the DNA end fits TRBJ2-1 better. This CDR3 contains 16 residues. Germline V gene lookup returns CDR1 LGHNT and CDR2 FRNRAP. The CDR3 DNA follows: TGTGCTAGTGGTTTGGGAGCGGGAGGGCCGGTAAATGAGCAGTTCTTC. Its protein is CASGLGAGGPVNEQFF.

This clonotype was counted at least ten times. The V gene is TRBV18, the J gene TRBJ1-3, with 7 bases identical to TRBD1. The CDR3 has 15 residues. CDR1 is KGHSH and CDR2 is LQKENI in the germline V gene. With V trimmed by 3 bases and J by 4 bases, 6 bases remained unmatched. The CDR3 DNA reads TGTGCCAGCTCACCGGGACAGCTTAGAGGAAACACCATATATTTT. Translated, it gives CASSPGQLRGNTIYF. Full variable domain (remainder filled in from reference TRBV18 and TRBJ1-3): NAGVMQNPRHLVRRRGQEARLRCSPMKGHSHVYWYRQLPEEGLKFMVYLQKENIIDESGMPKERFSAEFPKEGPSILRIQQVVRGDSAAYFCASSPGQLRGNTIYFGEGSWLTVV.

This clonotype occurred a few times. J is TRBJ2-5 and V is TRBV7-8, with D tentatively TRBD1 (5 bases). The J call may be wrong; the DNA end is better matched by TRBJ1-2. This CDR3 contains 14 residues. Looked up from germline, CDR1 is SGHVS and CDR2 is FQNEAQ. The DNA for the CDR3 is TGTGCCAGCAGCTCGGGACGGGCGGACTATGGCTACACCTTC. Translating it yields CASSSGRADYGYTF.

Comment on this clonotype: Given the absence of the conserved phenylalanine or tryptophan at the CDR3 end, a read error is likely. The limits of the CDR3 on the DNA are not certain, so only TCRdb's listed CDR3 is given. This rearrangement joins TRBV7-6 to TRBJ2-5; the D segment call TRBD2 is taken from the table without a DNA check. Germline-derived CDR1 and CDR2 are SGHVS and FNYEAQ. The CDR3 is 19 residues long, counting both termini. The CDR3 reads CASSLKGLLGVFYEQYFGN.

This clonotype is medium-sized (0.01 to 0.1%) within its sample. The J gene is TRBJ2-7, the V gene TRBV7-3, with D perhaps matching TRBD2 (6 bases). CDR1 and CDR2 (germline): SGHTA, FQGTGA. Trimming took 3 bases from V and 6 from J, leaving 24 bases between them. The CDR3 runs 17 residues. CDR3 coding DNA: TGTGCCAGCAGCTTTTTACTCGGCCGCTCATTGGGGGGCGAGCAGTACTTC. Translated, it gives CASSFLLGRSLGGEQYF.

The chain has TRBV7-2 and TRBJ2-3; D is undetermined. TRBJ2-1 matches the DNA end more closely, so the J call is doubtful. Germline-derived CDR1 and CDR2 are SGHTA and FQGNSA. The CDR3 has 11 residues. DNA of the CDR3: TGTGCCAGCAGCTTGTTAAATGAGCAGTTCTTC. This translates into CASSLLNEQFF.

The V call is TRBV6-8, the J call TRBJ2-1; D call uncertain. The assigned J gene may be wrong: the sequence end matches TRBJ2-7 better. The CDR3 has 13 residues. Looked up from germline, CDR1 is MNHGY and CDR2 is SAAAGT. The CDR3 sequence: CASNPSSYNEQYF. CDR3 nucleotide sequence: TGTGCCAGCAACCCGAGCTCCTACAATGAGCAGTACTTC.

The chain carries TRBV6-8 and TRBJ2-5, with 7 bases fitting TRBD1. The J call may be wrong; the DNA end is better matched by TRBJ2-7. The CDR3 has 15 amino acids. Germline assignment: CDR1 MNHGY and CDR2 SAAAGT. CDR3: CASSYGAGGGYEQYF. In DNA form, the CDR3 reads TGTGCCAGCAGTTACGGGGCAGGGGGTGGCTACGAGCAGTACTTC.

The genes are TRBV7-2 and TRBJ2-1, with a possible D match to TRBD1 (5 bases). The tail of the sequence fits TRBJ1-2 better, so the J call may be wrong. CDR1 and CDR2 (germline): SGHTA, FQGNSA. The CDR3 consists of 14 residues. The CDR3 protein is CASSLGGASRSYTF. Here the CDR3 DNA reads TGTGCCAGCAGCTTAGGGGGCGCGTCTCGGAGCTACACCTTC.

The chain has TRBV7-2 and TRBJ1-4, with D unclear. The V and J ends lost 5 bases and 2 bases respectively, with 12 bases between them. The length of the CDR3 is 15 residues. Germline V CDR1 and CDR2: SGHTA, FQGNSA. In DNA, the CDR3 is TGTGCCAGCAGCCCAGAAAGGACTACTAATGAAAAACTGTTTTTT. Protein: CASSPERTTNEKLFF.

The V and J genes are TRBV7-2 and TRBJ2-5, with 10 nucleotides matching TRBD1. Germline-derived CDR1 and CDR2 are SGHTA and FQGNSA. The CDR3 is made up of 15 amino acids. V shed 5 bases, J shed 1 base, and the junction held 4 bases outside the gene matches. CDR3 DNA: TGTGCCAGCAGCAGGGGACAGGGGTTCCAAGAGACCCAGTACTTC. It codes for CASSRGQGFQETQYF.